This T cell receptor (beta chain) was captured in a study of neurological immune-mediated disorders. The unsorted libraries were generated from a total of 2 million PBMCs, which had been stored in RNAlater at -80 C. Comment on this clonotype: The antigen is undetermined. This may be a read error: a much more frequent sequence differs by one nucleotide.

Study findings and constraints: HTLV-1-associated myelopathy showed the most TCR clonal expansion; multiple sclerosis the least, below healthy controls.

TCRdb independently ran MiXCR on the 5' RACE reads; one entry per CDR3 protein. This repertoire shows 70,000 to 95,000 distinct CDR3 sequences, roughly 18% found once; its top ten account for roughly 15%. V trimming: 5 bases; J trimming: 7 bases; junction bases outside the gene matches: 8. The CDR3 loop spans 14 amino acids. Germline V gene data show CDR1 as LNHDA and CDR2 as SQIVND (reference sequence). The chain links TRBV19 to TRBJ1-2; 9 nucleotides agree with TRBD1. The origin of this receptor is a woman in her 40s in good health. Sequenced sample: PBMCs. The CDR3 sequence: CASSEGQGRGGYTF. In DNA, the CDR3 is TGTGCCAGTAGTGAGGGACAGGGAAGAGGTGGCTACACCTTC.